Included here is one TCR beta chain sequence, with context. Priming of first-strand cDNA relied on TRAV- and TRBV-specific primers (covering alpha and beta chains). TCRs underwent about 20 PCR cycles of amplification with a constant-region primer and V-primer adapter. In TCRdb, the reads were re-called with MiXCR into one record per CDR3 protein. The repertoire includes about 9,800 distinct CDR3 sequences, 75% of them detected once, and approximately 1.3% sits in the top ten. Administered to the donors were nivolumab, ipilimumab, aspirin, low-dose cyclophosphamide and low-dose radiotherapy. The sample originates from a study of low-dose radiotherapy and immunotherapy resistance in tumors. Overall study: Per fraction, Cohort 2 was given 1 Gy every two weeks, accumulating a total of 13 Gy over 26 weeks. Intravenous ipilimumab 1 mg/kg every six weeks was given with nivolumab 240 mg every two weeks.

This TCR derives from a human donor with advanced metastatic prostate, ovarian, gallbladder or colorectal cancer (not recorded which). This table probably holds off-target reads from a library built for another chain.

The CDR3 region is CAISAGTGGADTQYF. CDR3 bases: TGTGCCATCAGTGCCGGGACAGGGGGCGCAGATACGCAGTATTTT. V and J are TRBV10-3 and TRBJ2-3, with TRBD1 matching over 12 bases. V shed 4 bases, J shed 4 bases, and the junction held 3 bases outside the gene matches. Germline CDR1 and CDR2: ENHRY and SYGVKD. CDR3 length: 15 residues.